This TCR beta chain originates from a study of Ad26.COV2.S vaccination and SARS-CoV-2 variants. Trimming cost V 0 bases and J 7 bases; bases outside gene matches: 7. CDR1 is SGHNT, CDR2 YYREEE, per germline (reference sequence). The CDR3 has 15 residues. The sample's treatment: 19 received Ad26.COV2.S at low or high dose, single or two shots; a few received placebo; per-sample allocation not given. The samples were gathered on day 63 after the first injection of vaccine or placebo. Measured with immunoSEQ multiplex PCR; TCRdb has only the in-frame clones, and not every one. The sample has 350,000 to 500,000 clones, 89% seen once.

This sequence was found in a person between 18 and 60 years old who received the Ad26.COV2.S COVID-19 vaccine or a placebo. V and J are TRBV5-4 and TRBJ1-5; 7 nucleotides align to TRBD1. The sample here was peripheral blood, taken in a trial of Ad26.COV2.S vaccine versus placebo. The CDR3 nucleotides are TGTGCCAGCAGCTTGGGGGAGGGGGCAGGACAGCCCCAGCATTTT. Protein sequence: CASSLGEGAGQPQHF.